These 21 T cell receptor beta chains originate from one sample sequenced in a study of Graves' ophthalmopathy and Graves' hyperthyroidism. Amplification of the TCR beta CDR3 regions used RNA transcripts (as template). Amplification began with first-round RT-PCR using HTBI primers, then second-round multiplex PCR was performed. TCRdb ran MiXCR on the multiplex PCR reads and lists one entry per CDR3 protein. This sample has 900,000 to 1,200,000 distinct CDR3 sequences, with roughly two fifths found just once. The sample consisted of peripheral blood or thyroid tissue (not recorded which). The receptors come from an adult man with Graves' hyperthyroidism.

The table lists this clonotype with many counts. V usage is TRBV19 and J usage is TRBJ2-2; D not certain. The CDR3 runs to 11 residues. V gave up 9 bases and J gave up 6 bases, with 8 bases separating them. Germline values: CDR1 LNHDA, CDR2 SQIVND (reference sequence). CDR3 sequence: CASSPAGELFF. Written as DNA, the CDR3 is TGTGCCAGCAGCCCCGCCGGGGAGCTGTTTTTT.

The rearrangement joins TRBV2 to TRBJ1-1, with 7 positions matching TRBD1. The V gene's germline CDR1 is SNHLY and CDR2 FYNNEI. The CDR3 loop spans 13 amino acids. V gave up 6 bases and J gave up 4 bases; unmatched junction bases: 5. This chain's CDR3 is CASRLTGRTEAFF. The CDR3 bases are TGTGCCAGCAGGCTGACAGGGCGCACTGAAGCTTTCTTT.

CDR3 amino acids: CACARTAIMASYEQYF. The CDR3 DNA follows: TGTGCCTGCGCCAGGACCGCTATTATGGCCTCCTACGAGCAGTACTTC. The gene calls are TRBV6-5 and TRBJ2-7; no definite D call. This CDR3 is built from 16 residues. Germline V CDR1 and CDR2: MNHEY, SVGAGI. V lost 11 bases and J lost 0, with 23 bases in between.

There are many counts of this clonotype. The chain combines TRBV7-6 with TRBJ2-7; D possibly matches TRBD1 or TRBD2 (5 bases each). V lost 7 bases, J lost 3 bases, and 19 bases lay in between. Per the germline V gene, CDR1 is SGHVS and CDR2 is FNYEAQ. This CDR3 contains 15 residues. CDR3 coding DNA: TGTGCCAGCACTAGGGGACCGTCAAACCTCTACGAGCAGTACTTC. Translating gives CASTRGPSNLYEQYF.

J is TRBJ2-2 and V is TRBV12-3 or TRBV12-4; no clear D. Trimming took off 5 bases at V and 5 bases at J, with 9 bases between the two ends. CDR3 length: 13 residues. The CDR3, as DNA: TGTGCCAGCAGTCAACGAGCAACCGGGGAGCTGTTTTTT. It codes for CASSQRATGELFF.

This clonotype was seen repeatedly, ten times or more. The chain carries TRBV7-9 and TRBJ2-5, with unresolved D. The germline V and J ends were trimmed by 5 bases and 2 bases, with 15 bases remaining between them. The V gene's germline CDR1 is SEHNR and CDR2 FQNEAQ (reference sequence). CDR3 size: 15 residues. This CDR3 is CASSPMWGFQETQYF. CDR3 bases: TGTGCCAGCAGCCCCATGTGGGGTTTTCAAGAGACCCAGTACTTC.

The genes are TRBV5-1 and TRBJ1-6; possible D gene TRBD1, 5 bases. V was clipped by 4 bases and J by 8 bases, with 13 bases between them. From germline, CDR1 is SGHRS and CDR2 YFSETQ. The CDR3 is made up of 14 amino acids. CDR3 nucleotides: TGCGCCAGCAGCCCAGAGAAGGGGTATTCACCCCTCCACTTT. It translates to CASSPEKGYSPLHF.

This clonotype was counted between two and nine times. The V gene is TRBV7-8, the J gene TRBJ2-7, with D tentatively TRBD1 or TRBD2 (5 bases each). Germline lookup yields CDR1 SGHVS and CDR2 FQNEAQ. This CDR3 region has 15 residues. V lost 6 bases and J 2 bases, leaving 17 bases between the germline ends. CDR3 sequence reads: CASSYRGGLPYEQYF. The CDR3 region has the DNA TGTGCCAGCAGTTACCGGGGCGGACTTCCCTACGAGCAGTACTTC.

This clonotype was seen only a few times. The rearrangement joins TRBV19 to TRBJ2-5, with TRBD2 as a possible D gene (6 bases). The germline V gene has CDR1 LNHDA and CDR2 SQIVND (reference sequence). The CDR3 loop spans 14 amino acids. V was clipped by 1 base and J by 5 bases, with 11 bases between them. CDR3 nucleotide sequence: TGTGCCAGTAGTATAGGCGGGATCGACGAGACCCAGTACTTC. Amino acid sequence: CASSIGGIDETQYF.

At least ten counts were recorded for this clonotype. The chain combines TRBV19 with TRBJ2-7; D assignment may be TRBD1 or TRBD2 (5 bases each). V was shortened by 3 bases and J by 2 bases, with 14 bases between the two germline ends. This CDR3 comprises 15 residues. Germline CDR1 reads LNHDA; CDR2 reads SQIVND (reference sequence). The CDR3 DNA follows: TGTGCCAGTAGTATTCGGGATGGGGCGGCCTACGAGCAGTACTTC. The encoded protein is CASSIRDGAAYEQYF.

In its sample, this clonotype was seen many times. The chain's CDR3 is CASRGDSENYGYTF. CDR3 nucleotide sequence: TGTGCCAGCAGAGGGGACAGTGAAAACTATGGCTACACCTTC. The chain joins TRBV9 to TRBJ1-2; 7 nucleotides align to TRBD1. Trimming cost V 5 bases and J 2 bases; bases outside gene matches: 6. The CDR3 is 14 residues long. Per the germline V gene, CDR1 is SGDLS and CDR2 is YYNGEE.

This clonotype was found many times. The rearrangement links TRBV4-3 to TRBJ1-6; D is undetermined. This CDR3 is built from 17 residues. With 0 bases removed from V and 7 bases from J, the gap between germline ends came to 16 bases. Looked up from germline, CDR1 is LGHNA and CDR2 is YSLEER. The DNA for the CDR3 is TGCGCCAGCAGCCAAGAGTGGTGGCAGGTCAGAAATTCACCCCTCCACTTT. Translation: CASSQEWWQVRNSPLHF.

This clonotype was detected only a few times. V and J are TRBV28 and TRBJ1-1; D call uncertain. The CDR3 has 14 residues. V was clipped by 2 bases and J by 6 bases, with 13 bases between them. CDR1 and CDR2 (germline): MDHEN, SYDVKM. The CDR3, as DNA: TGTGCCAGCAGTTTACCCAGCCCGGTCCCTGAAGCTTTCTTT. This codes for CASSLPSPVPEAFF.

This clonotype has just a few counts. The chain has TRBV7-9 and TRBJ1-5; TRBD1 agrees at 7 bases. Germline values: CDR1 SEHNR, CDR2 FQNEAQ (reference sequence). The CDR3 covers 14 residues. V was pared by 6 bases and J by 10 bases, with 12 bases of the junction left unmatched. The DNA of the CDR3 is TGTGCCAGCAGAGGCACAGGGGAGGGATCACCCCAGCATTTT. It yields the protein CASRGTGEGSPQHF.

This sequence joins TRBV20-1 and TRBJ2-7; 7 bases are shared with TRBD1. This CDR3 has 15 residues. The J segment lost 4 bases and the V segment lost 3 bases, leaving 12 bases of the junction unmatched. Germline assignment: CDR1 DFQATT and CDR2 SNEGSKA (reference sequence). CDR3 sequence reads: CSARAGTASHYEQYF. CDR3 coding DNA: TGCAGTGCTAGGGCCGGGACAGCCAGTCATTACGAGCAGTACTTC.

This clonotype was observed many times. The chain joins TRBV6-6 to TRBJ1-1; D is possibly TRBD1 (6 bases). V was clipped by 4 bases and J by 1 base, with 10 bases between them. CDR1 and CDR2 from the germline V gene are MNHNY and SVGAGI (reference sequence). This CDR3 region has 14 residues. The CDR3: CASSFRGQNTEAFF. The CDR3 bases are TGTGCCAGCAGTTTCAGGGGCCAGAACACTGAAGCTTTCTTT.

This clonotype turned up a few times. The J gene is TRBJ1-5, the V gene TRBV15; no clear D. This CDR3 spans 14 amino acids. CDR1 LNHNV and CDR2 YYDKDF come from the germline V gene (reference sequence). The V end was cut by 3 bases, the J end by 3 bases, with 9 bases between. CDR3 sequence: CATSSYGVNQPQHF. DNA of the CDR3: TGTGCCACCAGCAGCTACGGGGTCAATCAGCCCCAGCATTTT.

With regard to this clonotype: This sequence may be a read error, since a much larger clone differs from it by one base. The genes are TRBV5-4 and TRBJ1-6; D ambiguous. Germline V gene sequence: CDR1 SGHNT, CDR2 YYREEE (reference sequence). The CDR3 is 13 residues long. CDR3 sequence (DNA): TGTGCCAGCAGCTTGATATCGAATTCACCCCCCCACTTT. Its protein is CASSLISNSPPHF.

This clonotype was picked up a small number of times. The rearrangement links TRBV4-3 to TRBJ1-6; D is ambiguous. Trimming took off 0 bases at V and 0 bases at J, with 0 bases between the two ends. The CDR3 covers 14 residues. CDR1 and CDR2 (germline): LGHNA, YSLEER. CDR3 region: CASSQDSYNSPLHF. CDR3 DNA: TGCGCCAGCAGCCAAGACTCCTATAATTCACCCCTCCACTTT.

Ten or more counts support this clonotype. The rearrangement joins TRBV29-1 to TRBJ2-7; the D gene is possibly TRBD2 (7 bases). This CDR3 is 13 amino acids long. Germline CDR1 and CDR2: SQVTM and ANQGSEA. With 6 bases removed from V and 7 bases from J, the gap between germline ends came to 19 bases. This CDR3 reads CSVAEGGAREQYF. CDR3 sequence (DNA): TGCAGCGTGGCTGAGGGGGGGGCGAGGGAGCAGTACTTC.

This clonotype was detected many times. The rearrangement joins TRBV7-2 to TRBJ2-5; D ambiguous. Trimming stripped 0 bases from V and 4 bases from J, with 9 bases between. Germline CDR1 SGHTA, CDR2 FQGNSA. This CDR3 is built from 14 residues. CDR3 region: CASSLARTLETQYF. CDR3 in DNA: TGTGCCAGCAGCTTAGCCCGGACCCTAGAGACCCAGTACTTC.